This T cell receptor (beta chain) is from a study of blood T cell repertoires in COVID-19. Study details: Samples of COVID-19 (acute and convalescent) were obtained from the United States, Italy and Spain. PBMCs, B-cell-depleted T cells, or T cells provided the cDNA or gDNA that made up the material.

Original methodology: Reference gene primer amplification gave nucleated cell count estimates. TCRdb's table, derived via immunoSEQ multiplex PCR, lists solely in-frame clones and lacks some. That table furnishes V, J and clone size, whereas the DNA furnished D and trimming. The sample carries fewer than 20,000 clones, about four fifths recorded once. Losses at the gene ends were 5 bases for V and 4 bases for J; bases not matched to a gene: 12. This CDR3 is 19 amino acids long. The germline V gene encodes CDR1 MNHEY and CDR2 SMNVEV (reference sequence). The source material was peripheral blood. The clonotype originates from a man aged 40-55 years with active or convalescent COVID-19. The chain joins TRBV27 to TRBJ2-2; 14 bases fit TRBD2. The chain's CDR3 is CASSPLPGLAGVFTGELFF. CDR3 coding DNA: TGTGCCAGCAGTCCATTACCGGGACTAGCGGGGGTTTTCACCGGGGAGCTGTTTTTT.